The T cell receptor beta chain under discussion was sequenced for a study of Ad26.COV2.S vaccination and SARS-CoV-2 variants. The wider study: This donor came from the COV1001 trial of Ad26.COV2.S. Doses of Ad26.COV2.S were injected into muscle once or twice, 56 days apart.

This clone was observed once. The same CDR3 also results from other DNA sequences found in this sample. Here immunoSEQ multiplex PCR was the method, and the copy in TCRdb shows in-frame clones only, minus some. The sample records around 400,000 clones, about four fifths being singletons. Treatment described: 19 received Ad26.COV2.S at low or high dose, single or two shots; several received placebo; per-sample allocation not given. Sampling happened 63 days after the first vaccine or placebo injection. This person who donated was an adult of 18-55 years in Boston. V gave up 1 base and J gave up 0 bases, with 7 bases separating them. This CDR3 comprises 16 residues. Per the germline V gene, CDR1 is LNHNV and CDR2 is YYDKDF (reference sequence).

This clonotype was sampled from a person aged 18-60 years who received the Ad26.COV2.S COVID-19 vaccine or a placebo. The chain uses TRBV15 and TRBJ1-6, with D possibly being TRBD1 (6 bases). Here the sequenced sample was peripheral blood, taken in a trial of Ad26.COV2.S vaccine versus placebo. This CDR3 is CATSRGGGSYNSPLHF. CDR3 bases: TGTGCCACCAGCAGAGGAGGGGGCTCCTATAATTCACCCCTCCACTTT.